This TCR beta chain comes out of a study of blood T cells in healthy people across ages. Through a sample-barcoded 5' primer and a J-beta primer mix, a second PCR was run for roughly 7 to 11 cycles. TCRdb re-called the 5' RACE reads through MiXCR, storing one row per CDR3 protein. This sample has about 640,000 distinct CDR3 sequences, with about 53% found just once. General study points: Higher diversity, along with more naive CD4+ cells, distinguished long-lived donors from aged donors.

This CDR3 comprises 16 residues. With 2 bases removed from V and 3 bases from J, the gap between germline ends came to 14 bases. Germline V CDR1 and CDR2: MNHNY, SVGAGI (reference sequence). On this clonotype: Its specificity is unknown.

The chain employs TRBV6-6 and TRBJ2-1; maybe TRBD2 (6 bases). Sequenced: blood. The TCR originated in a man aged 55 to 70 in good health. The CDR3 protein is CASSYRRGADYNEQFF. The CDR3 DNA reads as TGTGCCAGCAGTTACAGGCGGGGCGCGGACTACAATGAGCAGTTCTTC.